The rows below give T cell receptor beta chains drawn from one sample of a study of blood T cell repertoires in COVID-19. The method was immunoSEQ multiplex PCR; TCRdb's version includes in-frame clones alone and lacks a portion of them. This table has around 140,000 clones, under 90% appearing once. Material for sequencing was peripheral blood. These receptors were obtained from a woman in her fifties or sixties with active or convalescent COVID-19. The CDR3 runs from the conserved cysteine through the conserved F or W. Fields, in order: clone size, CDR3 length, V gene, D gene, J gene, CDR3 DNA, CDR3 protein. A D gene is named only where the DNA matches it firmly. A clone size is listed for some rows: how often the clone was seen (once, few, many), or a class if it is expanded.

>NA|14|TRBV7-8|NA|TRBJ1-2
TGTGCCAGCTCCCCGAGCCAGACTCTCTATGGCTACACCTTC
CASSPSQTLYGYTF
>NA|16|TRBV2|TRBD1|TRBJ1-6
TGTGCCAGCACTCTAGACAGGGGGGTTTATAATTCACCCCTCCACTTT
CASTLDRGVYNSPLHF
>NA|16|TRBV6-2/TRBV6-3|TRBD2|TRBJ2-3
TGTGCCAGCAGTAATCTAGCGGGAGCGGTCACAGATACGCAGTATTTT
CASSNLAGAVTDTQYF
>many|13|TRBV5-1|NA|TRBJ1-1
TGCGCCAGCAGCTTTCAGATGAACACTGAAGCTTTCTTT
CASSFQMNTEAFF
>NA|15|TRBV5-4|TRBD1|TRBJ2-1
TGTGCCAGCAGCTTGGGACAGGGGGAATACAATGAGCAGTTCTTC
CASSLGQGEYNEQFF
>once|16|TRBV19|TRBD1|TRBJ2-1
TGTGCCAGTAGTGTTCTGATGGGACAGAAGTACAATGAGCAGTTCTTC
CASSVLMGQKYNEQFF
>NA|14|TRBV28|TRBD2|TRBJ2-3
TGTGCCAGCAGTTTACTAGCGGGAACAGATACGCAGTATTTT
CASSLLAGTDTQYF
>NA|14|TRBV19|NA|TRBJ1-4
TGTGCCAGTAGTATTACCGGTACCCTAGAAAAACTGTTTTTT
CASSITGTLEKLFF
>NA|13|TRBV2|TRBD1|TRBJ2-5
TGTGCCAGCAGTCTCCGGGACAGAGAGACCCAGTACTTC
CASSLRDRETQYF
>NA|15|TRBV7-3|TRBD1|TRBJ1-1
TGTGCCAGCAGCTCCCAGGGGGGTGGAAAAACTGAAGCTTTCTTT
CASSSQGGGKTEAFF
>NA|17|TRBV15|TRBD1|TRBJ1-1
TGTGCCACCAGCAGATACCGGGACAGTGTATTCGGCACTGAAGCTTTCTTT
CATSRYRDSVFGTEAFF
>NA|18|TRBV18|NA|TRBJ2-1
TGTGCCAGCTCACCCTCCCCCAAATTCCCGAGCTCCTACAATGAGCAGTTCTTC
CASSPSPKFPSSYNEQFF
>NA|15|TRBV2|TRBD1|TRBJ2-2
TGTGCCAGCACCTTTAGAGGACAGGGAGGCGGGGAGCTGTTTTTT
CASTFRGQGGGELFF
>once|15|TRBV6-5|TRBD1|TRBJ1-4
TGTGCCGCATGTGACAGGGGGCAAGAGGATGAAAAACTGTTTTTT
CAACDRGQEDEKLFF
>NA|14|TRBV9|NA|TRBJ1-1
TGTGCCAGCAGCATACAGGGTGTTGACACTGAAGCTTTCTTT
CASSIQGVDTEAFF
>once|18|TRBV5-8|TRBD2|TRBJ2-5
TGTGCCAGCAGCCTCGGATCCGGGACTAGCGGGAGAAGAGAGACCCAGTACTTC
CASSLGSGTSGRRETQYF
>NA|16|TRBV28|NA|TRBJ1-1
TGTGCCAGCAGTTCTACTTACAGGGAAACGAACACTGAAGCTTTCTTT
CASSSTYRETNTEAFF
>few|13|TRBV11-3|NA|TRBJ2-3
TGTGCCAGCAGCCCCCGGTACTGGGGGACACAGTATTTT
CASSPRYWGTQYF
>NA|15|TRBV3-1/TRBV3-2|NA|TRBJ1-3
TGTGCCAGCAGCCAAGGTGGCAGCTCTGGAAACACCATATATTTT
CASSQGGSSGNTIYF
>NA|15|TRBV27|NA|TRBJ2-6
TGTGCCAGCAGCCCCTTGAGCTCTGGGGCCAACGTCCTGACTTTC
CASSPLSSGANVLTF
>NA|19|TRBV24-1|TRBD1|TRBJ2-3
TGTGCCACCAGTGACCCTCGATCCGGGACAGAGAGGGGTACAGATACGCAGTATTTT
CATSDPRSGTERGTDTQYF
>NA|13|TRBV28|TRBD1|TRBJ1-1
TGTGCCAGCAGTGAGACAGGGGTCACTGAAGCTTTCTTT
CASSETGVTEAFF
>NA|15|TRBV5-4|NA|TRBJ1-2
TGTGCCAGCAGCCCGCTTGAGAGGGTAAACTATGGCTACACCTTC
CASSPLERVNYGYTF
>NA|14|TRBV20-1|TRBD1|TRBJ1-2
TGCAGTGCTAGTCCCCAGACAGGGTTTGGGGGCTACACCTTC
CSASPQTGFGGYTF
>NA|14|TRBV6-2/TRBV6-3|NA|TRBJ1-2
TGTGCCAGCAGTTACCGCGAGGAAACCTATGGCTACACCTTC
CASSYREETYGYTF